This T cell receptor beta chain comes out of a study of blood T cell repertoires in COVID-19 (dated by TCRdb to 2020 to 2022). Notes on the research overall: The collaborator samples originated in the United States, Italy and Spain and spanned the acute and convalescent phases of COVID-19. The prospective study material was composed of cDNA or gDNA derived from T cells, B-cell-depleted T cells, or PBMCs. The dataset comprised deeply sampled blood TCRbeta repertoires from subjects exposed to, actively infected with, or recovered from COVID-19. The repertoires were made available in a free public database intended to serve as a resource for research on the immune response to SARS-CoV-2. Samples came from the ongoing ImmuneRACE study (first 160 participants) plus 1,254 subjects from 6 global collaborators. A de-identified subject ID, COVID-19 status, age in years and sex were almost always included in the sample metadata. Where available, HLA class I and class II types were taken from metadata supplied by the sample provider and were not determined by assay-based typing.

General study outcomes and caveats: The amount of clinical and demographic metadata varied by source and participant and was provided uncurated.

The V end loses 5 bases and the J end loses 5 bases, and a stretch of 12 bases separates them. Measured from the cysteine to the phenylalanine, the CDR3 is 13 residues long. The entry retains the CDR3 DNA only, 39 bases that are in frame from base 1. On this clone: No antigen is known for it. Nothing much larger sits one base from this clone, and base qualities are not available.

In Seattle, one collaborating source enrolled patients while the infection was active and tracked those patients longitudinally over the course of disease. Collaborating institutions collected whole blood in K2EDTA tubes following their own protocols. For TCRbeta analysis, collaborators shipped samples as frozen whole blood, isolated PBMCs, or DNA extracted from either of those sample types. TCRbeta CDR3 regions were amplified from genomic DNA using the immunoSEQ Assay, a bias-controlled multiplex PCR. Per the source publication's procedure: The number of nucleated cells in each sample was estimated by amplification of reference gene primers within the assay. To quantify the absolute abundance of each unique TCRbeta CDR3 rearrangement, sequence reads were collapsed and filtered. For each sample, productive Simpson clonality was calculated as the square root of Simpson's diversity index across productive rearrangements. The table comes from immuneACCESS by way of TCRdb, which keeps in-frame sequences with V and J called. Part of the clones is missing from these tables; in studies checked, under half for an unresolved V gene and the rest for unknown reasons. V, J and clone size reflect that table, while D and trimming were determined from the DNA. Within this sample are about 300,000 clones, with 88% of them counted one time only. The ten largest clones represent approximately 1.8% of the sample.

The receptor comes from a woman aged 30 to 39 with COVID-19, enrolled during active disease. This sequence uses TRBV12-3 or TRBV12-4 and TRBJ2-5; TRBD2 is possibly the D segment (5 matching bases). Specimen: peripheral blood. The CDR3 reads CASSLGSFETQYF. At the DNA level, the sequence is TGTGCCAGCAGTCTTGGGAGTTTCGAGACCCAGTACTTC.